The present entry profiles one TCR beta chain with its context. What it binds is not known. The entry originates in a study of cytomegalovirus exposure and HLA in healthy donors. Researchers ran the PCR with 60 Vbeta and 13 Jbeta primers. TCRdb keeps only in-frame clones here, not all; method: immunoSEQ multiplex PCR. The table includes about 110,000 clones, over 65% detected once. Sampled while nominally healthy, donors likely had unrecorded immune exposures. General study results and limits: Researchers reported that a few CMV-associated chains were confirmed in vitro as CMV antigen-specific. Most TCR sequences were uncommon, yet certain public TCRs appeared in many donors.

With 0 bases removed from V and 0 bases from J, the gap between germline ends came to 10 bases. Germline CDR1 is LGHNA and CDR2 is YSLEER. The CDR3 loop spans 16 amino acids. Sequenced material: PBMCs. The genes are TRBV4-3 and TRBJ2-3; D may be TRBD2 (6 bases). This clonotype was sampled from a middle-aged woman in good health and CMV-seropositive. The CDR3 bases are TGCGCCAGCAGCCAAGACGAAGGGACTAGCACAGATACGCAGTATTTT. Protein: CASSQDEGTSTDTQYF.